This T cell receptor beta chain was captured by sequencing in a study of CD8 T cells in ankylosing spondylitis. Trimming took 1 base from V and 8 from J, leaving 16 bases between them. The CDR3 sequence is 15 residues long. Germline-derived CDR1 and CDR2 are SGHRS and YFSETQ. Study outcomes and limitations: Past research had described some motif variants in reactive arthritis synovial fluid and blood.

In TCRdb, the 5' RACE reads were re-called with MiXCR into one record per CDR3 protein. The repertoire includes some 200,000 distinct CDR3 sequences, roughly 24% of them detected once, and 5% to 8% sits in the top ten. Ten or more counts support this clonotype. As yet, its antigen is unknown. The chain recombines TRBV5-1 with TRBJ2-1; maybe TRBD2 (5 bases). This receptor was identified in a male donor with ankylosing spondylitis or in good health (not recorded which). Input material: blood, either unsorted or a sorted T cell fraction (not recorded which). CDR3 DNA sequence: TGCGCCAGCAGCTTGCCGGGAAAAGGTGTCGATGAGCAGTTCTTC. Protein product: CASSLPGKGVDEQFF.